Following are 29 T cell receptor beta chains from one sample sequenced in a study of blood T cell repertoires in COVID-19 (dated by TCRdb to the early 2020s). The library relied on the immunoSEQ multiplex PCR assay. TCRdb holds this immuneACCESS table with in-frame rearrangements only. Some clones are missing; in checked studies, unresolved V genes explain under half, and the rest has no known cause. In this sample the table shows some 390,000 clones, 89% of which occur a single time. The ten largest clones represent roughly 1.6% of the sample. The source material was peripheral blood. The receptors stem from a woman aged 40-49 years with COVID-19, enrolled during active disease.

V gene TRBV5-5 combines with J gene TRBJ1-5; D is ambiguous. The V gene's germline CDR1 is SGHKS and CDR2 YYEKEE (reference sequence). Trimming removed 2 bases at V and 5 bases at J, with 8 bases between. CDR3 size: 13 residues. For the CDR3, the DNA is TGTGCCAGCAGCTTTAGTCCACATCAGCCCCAGCATTTT. It yields the protein CASSFSPHQPQHF. The complete variable domain, with remaining parts taken from reference TRBV5-5 and TRBJ1-5, reads DAGVTQSPTHLIKTRGQQVTLRCSPISGHKSVSWYQQVLGQGPQFIFQYYEKEERGRGNFPDRFSARQFPNYSSELNVNALLLGDSALYLCASSFSPHQPQHFGDGTRLSIL.

The chain uses TRBV27 and TRBJ2-3, with a tentative D call TRBD2 (5 bases). This CDR3 has 14 residues. Germline assignment: CDR1 MNHEY and CDR2 SMNVEV (reference sequence). Trimming took off 3 bases at V and 1 base at J, with 8 bases between the two ends. The CDR3 DNA follows: TGTGCCAGCAGTTTCTGGCGGGGCACAGATACGCAGTATTTT. Translation gives CASSFWRGTDTQYF.

This chain uses TRBV6-5 with TRBJ2-7; 7 nucleotides line up with TRBD1. The CDR3 covers 14 residues. Germline CDR1 MNHEY, CDR2 SVGAGI. The trim removed 7 bases at V and 2 bases at J, leaving 8 bases unmatched. CDR3 nucleotides: TGTGCCAGCACCGGGACAGTTTTTACCTACGAGCAGTACTTC. Translation gives CASTGTVFTYEQYF.

This chain connects TRBV7-9 to TRBJ1-2, with D possibly matching TRBD1 (6 bases). V lost 5 bases, J lost 4 bases, and 17 bases lay in between. CDR1 SEHNR and CDR2 FQNEAQ come from the germline V gene (reference sequence). The CDR3 is 15 amino acids. The CDR3 DNA follows: TGTGCCAGCAGCGGACGGGACAATTATCTCTATGGCTACACCTTC. Amino acid sequence: CASSGRDNYLYGYTF.

The rearrangement joins TRBV24-1 to TRBJ1-2, with D tentatively TRBD1 (6 bases). CDR3 length: 13 amino acids. V lost 5 bases and J 7 bases, leaving 13 bases between the germline ends. CDR1 is KGHDR, CDR2 SFDVKD, per germline. In DNA form, the CDR3 reads TGTGCCACCAGTGCCCGAGGGGGAACTGGCTACACCTTC. Translated, it gives CATSARGGTGYTF.

J is TRBJ2-7 and V is TRBV7-9; 9 bases match TRBD1. The V gene's germline CDR1 is SEHNR and CDR2 FQNEAQ (reference sequence). With 5 bases clipped from V and 3 bases from J, the junction kept 8 bases outside the gene matches. The CDR3 is made up of 15 amino acids. CDR3 residues: CASSRTDRGIYEQYF. CDR3 bases: TGTGCCAGCAGCCGAACCGACAGGGGGATCTACGAGCAGTACTTC.

This chain uses TRBV10-3 with TRBJ2-2; TRBD2 might be the D (6 bases). Deletions cut 5 bases from V and 5 bases from J, with 15 bases between. CDR1 is ENHRY, CDR2 SYGVKD, per germline. This CDR3 is built from 15 residues. CDR3 coding DNA: TGTGCCATCAGTCCTCGGAGTGGACTAACCGGGGAGCTGTTTTTT. Residues: CAISPRSGLTGELFF.

This clone was observed a single time. V and J are TRBV19 and TRBJ2-2; 7 bases match TRBD2. CDR1 and CDR2 (germline): LNHDA, SQIVND (reference sequence). V lost 2 bases, J lost 1 base, and 4 bases stayed unmatched. This CDR3 comprises 16 residues. The CDR3 reads CASSIMKRGNTGELFF. The CDR3 region has the DNA TGTGCCAGTAGTATAATGAAGCGGGGGAACACCGGGGAGCTGTTTTTT.

V is TRBV7-2 and J is TRBJ2-1, with 7 bases identical to TRBD1. J lost 9 bases, V lost 3 bases, and 14 bases had no gene match. CDR3 length equals 16 residues. The V gene's germline CDR1 is SGHTA and CDR2 FQGNSA. CDR3: CASSFKVSGGRPEQFF. The CDR3 nucleotides are TGTGCCAGCAGCTTTAAGGTGTCAGGGGGTCGGCCTGAGCAGTTCTTC.

J is TRBJ2-7 and V is TRBV28; TRBD2 matches 13 bases. The V gene's germline CDR1 is MDHEN and CDR2 SYDVKM. V dropped 6 bases and J dropped 3; count of bases not matched to a gene: 8. This CDR3 contains 16 residues. The CDR3, as DNA: TGTGCCAGCAGCCCGGGACTAGCGGGAATCTACTACGAGCAGTACTTC. Its translation: CASSPGLAGIYYEQYF.

The chain employs TRBV4-3 and TRBJ2-6, with 10 bases lining up with TRBD2. J gave up 1 base and V 1 base, and 10 bases lay outside the gene matches. From germline, CDR1 is LGHNA and CDR2 YSLEER. The CDR3 extends over 20 amino acids. The CDR3 region is CASSQGVGSGGRSGANVLTF. The CDR3 nucleotides are TGCGCCAGCAGCCAAGGAGTCGGTAGCGGGGGGCGTTCTGGGGCCAACGTCCTGACTTTC.

The rearrangement uses TRBV4-3 and TRBJ2-5; weak D call: TRBD2 (5 bases). Germline assignment: CDR1 LGHNA and CDR2 YSLEER. V shed 0 bases and J shed 5 bases, with 16 bases lying between them. This CDR3 is built from 16 residues. For the CDR3, the DNA is TGCGCCAGCAGCCAAGATGGGCCCGGGGTGGGGGAGACCCAGTACTTC. As protein: CASSQDGPGVGETQYF.

The chain is built from TRBV5-1 and TRBJ1-1; 7 positions match TRBD1. V lost 3 bases, J lost 1 base, and 6 bases stayed unmatched. The germline gives CDR1 SGHRS, CDR2 YFSETQ. The CDR3 runs to 15 residues. The CDR3 DNA follows: TGCGCCAGCAGCTCCCGACAGGGCCAGAACACTGAAGCTTTCTTT. Translating gives CASSSRQGQNTEAFF.

The chain uses TRBV9 and TRBJ2-2, with 10 bases matching TRBD2. Per the germline V gene, CDR1 is SGDLS and CDR2 is YYNGEE. The V gene end was trimmed by 1 base and the J gene end by 4 bases; junction bases not matched to a gene: 4. The CDR3 is 16 residues long. DNA of the CDR3: TGTGCCAGCAGCGTAAGGGCTAGCGGGAGCACCGGGGAGCTGTTTTTT. This translates into CASSVRASGSTGELFF.

The chain links TRBV7-3 to TRBJ1-2; D gene uncertain. CDR3 length equals 13 residues. V lost 2 bases and J lost 6, with 10 bases in between. Germline-derived CDR1 and CDR2 are SGHTA and FQGTGA. CDR3 residues: CASSLGSLDGYTF. CDR3 DNA sequence: TGTGCCAGCAGCTTAGGGAGTCTGGATGGCTACACCTTC.

In nucleotides, the CDR3 is TGTGCCAGCAGTTTGCAGAGACAGGGGGCTCACACTGAAGCTTTCTTT. This sequence encodes CASSLQRQGAHTEAFF. The chain employs TRBV27 and TRBJ1-1, with 10 bases matching TRBD1. The V gene end was trimmed by 3 bases and the J gene end by 3 bases; junction bases not matched to a gene: 7. There are 16 residues in the CDR3. Looked up from germline, CDR1 is MNHEY and CDR2 is SMNVEV (reference sequence).

The V and J genes are TRBV29-1 and TRBJ2-7; D is perhaps TRBD2 (5 bases). Per the germline V gene, CDR1 is SQVTM and CDR2 is ANQGSEA. V lost 4 bases and J lost 6, with 16 bases in between. The CDR3 contains 13 residues. The CDR3 loop reads CSVAVGAVGEQYF. CDR3 bases: TGCAGCGTTGCAGTTGGAGCGGTAGGCGAGCAGTACTTC.

This rearrangement joins TRBV6-5 to TRBJ2-7, with D possibly being TRBD1 (5 bases). The CDR3 has 16 amino acids. Germline loops: CDR1 MNHEY, CDR2 SVGAGI. V lost 2 bases and J 2 bases, leaving 16 bases between the germline ends. CDR3: CASSYTAPDRTYEQYF. The CDR3 DNA reads as TGTGCCAGCAGTTACACCGCCCCCGACAGAACCTACGAGCAGTACTTC.

The chain couples TRBV29-1 to TRBJ2-1; 9 positions agree with TRBD2. The CDR3 has 12 residues. Germline V gives CDR1 SQVTM, CDR2 ANQGSEA. After removal of 6 bases from V and 13 bases from J, the junction contained 10 bases not matched to a gene. This chain's CDR3 is CSVNSGSPDQFF. The CDR3 nucleotides are TGCAGCGTAAATAGCGGGAGCCCCGATCAGTTCTTC.

The chain is built from TRBV6-2 or TRBV6-3 and TRBJ1-1, with 8 bases fitting TRBD1. V gave up 2 bases and J gave up 0 bases; unmatched junction bases: 8. CDR3 length equals 17 residues. Germline CDR1 reads MNHEY; CDR2 reads SVGEGT. The CDR3 reads CASSYPTGTGMNTEAFF. The CDR3 DNA is TGTGCCAGCAGTTACCCTACCGGGACAGGCATGAACACTGAAGCTTTCTTT.

The chain links TRBV7-2 to TRBJ1-1; D remains ambiguous. The CDR3 spans 14 residues. The V end was cut by 2 bases, the J end by 7 bases, with 14 bases between. Germline CDR1 and CDR2: SGHTA and FQGNSA. The CDR3 loop is CASSLNFWADEAFF. The CDR3 DNA sequence: TGTGCCAGCAGCTTAAACTTCTGGGCCGATGAAGCTTTCTTT.

The chain joins TRBV9 to TRBJ2-7; 7 positions match TRBD2. The CDR3 spans 15 residues. Losses at the gene ends were 4 bases for V and 2 bases for J; bases not matched to a gene: 9. The V gene's germline CDR1 is SGDLS and CDR2 YYNGEE. CDR3: CASSKLGGSPYEQYF. For the CDR3, the DNA is TGTGCCAGCAGCAAATTGGGGGGGAGTCCCTACGAGCAGTACTTC.

This clone was picked up one time. CDR3 bases: TGTGCCAGCGCCCTGGGGCTAGCGGGGCCCCAAGAGACCCAGTACTTC. Its translation is CASALGLAGPQETQYF. The V and J genes are TRBV28 and TRBJ2-5; 9 positions match TRBD2. Germline-derived CDR1 and CDR2 are MDHEN and SYDVKM. V was pared by 8 bases and J by 1 base, with 11 bases of the junction left unmatched. The length of the CDR3 is 16 residues. The full variable domain, with the rest looked up from reference TRBV28 and TRBJ2-5, is DVKVTQSSRYLVKRTGEKVFLECVQDMDHENMFWYRQDPGLGLRLIYFSYDVKMKEKGDIPEGYSVSREKKERFSLILESASTNQTSMYLCASALGLAGPQETQYFGPGTRLLVL.

About this clone: Sequence at one end of the junction differs from germline and may be a read error. This chain uses TRBV9 with TRBJ2-5; TRBD1 might be the D (6 bases). CDR3 length: 13 residues. Germline V gives CDR1 SGDLS, CDR2 YYNGEE. The CDR3 is CASSERGYETQYF. The DNA for the CDR3 is TGTGCCAGTAGCGAGAGGGGGTACGAGACCCAGTACTTC. Full variable domain (outside the CDR3, taken from reference TRBV9 and TRBJ2-5): DSGVTQTPKHLITATGQRVTLRCSPRSGDLSVYWYQQSLDQGLQFLIQYYNGEERAKGNILERFSAQQFPDLHSELNLSSLELGDSALYFCASSERGYETQYFGPGTRLLVL.

The gene calls are TRBV7-9 and TRBJ2-7; 7 bases fit TRBD1. The CDR3 totals 16 residues. Trimming removed 4 bases from V and 6 bases from J; junction bases left unmatched: 15. Germline V gene data show CDR1 as SEHNR and CDR2 as FQNEAQ (reference sequence). The CDR3 loop is CASSSYRGWGTPEQYF. The CDR3 DNA reads TGTGCCAGCAGCTCCTACAGGGGATGGGGTACCCCCGAGCAGTACTTC.

The chain joins TRBV9 to TRBJ2-7, with 7 bases identical to TRBD2. After removal of 5 bases from V and 4 bases from J, the junction contained 15 bases not matched to a gene. The CDR3 covers 16 residues. Germline CDR1 SGDLS, CDR2 YYNGEE. The chain's CDR3 is CASSEREDTRGYEQYF. The CDR3 bases are TGTGCCAGCAGTGAGAGGGAGGACACGCGGGGGTACGAGCAGTACTTC. Supplemented by reference TRBV9 and TRBJ2-7, the full variable domain reads DSGVTQTPKHLITATGQRVTLRCSPRSGDLSVYWYQQSLDQGLQFLIQYYNGEERAKGNILERFSAQQFPDLHSELNLSSLELGDSALYFCASSEREDTRGYEQYFGPGTRLTVT.

The rearrangement joins TRBV5-4 to TRBJ1-6, with TRBD1 identical over 9 bases. The CDR3 consists of 15 residues. The ends lost 4 bases at V and 6 bases at J; junction bases unmatched: 5. The V gene's germline CDR1 is SGHNT and CDR2 YYREEE (reference sequence). The CDR3 nucleotides read TGTGCCAGCAGCGCGAGGACAGGGGTTAATTCACCCCTCCACTTT. Translated, it gives CASSARTGVNSPLHF.

In its sample, this clone was seen once. The chain has TRBV6-6 and TRBJ1-1, with D maybe TRBD1 (6 bases). This CDR3 region has 14 residues. CDR1 MNHNY and CDR2 SVGAGI come from the germline V gene (reference sequence). The ends were cut back, 5 bases at V and 4 bases at J, with 14 bases in the middle. The CDR3 sequence is CASSNRALGTEAFF. The CDR3 DNA is TGTGCCAGCAGTAACAGGGCCTTGGGCACTGAAGCTTTCTTT.

The V gene is TRBV9, the J gene TRBJ1-1, with D maybe TRBD1 (5 bases). The CDR3 is made up of 15 amino acids. Trimming left V 0 bases short and J 2 bases short, with 11 bases between. Germline CDR1 reads SGDLS; CDR2 reads YYNGEE. CDR3: CASSVDGATNTEAFF. CDR3 DNA sequence: TGTGCCAGCAGCGTAGATGGGGCAACTAACACTGAAGCTTTCTTT.